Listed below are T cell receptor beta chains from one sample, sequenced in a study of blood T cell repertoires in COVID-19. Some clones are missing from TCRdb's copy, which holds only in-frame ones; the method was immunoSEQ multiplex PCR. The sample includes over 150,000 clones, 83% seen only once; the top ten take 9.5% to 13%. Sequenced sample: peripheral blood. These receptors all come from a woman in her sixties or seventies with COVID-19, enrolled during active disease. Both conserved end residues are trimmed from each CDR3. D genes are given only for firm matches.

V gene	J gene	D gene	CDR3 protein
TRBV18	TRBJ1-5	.	ASSPSQGSNQPQH
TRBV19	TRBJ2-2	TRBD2	ASRVAGARNTGELF
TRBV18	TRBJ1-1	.	ASSPRGVNTEAF
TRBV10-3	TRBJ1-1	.	AISELSGVRNTEAF
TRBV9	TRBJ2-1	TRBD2	ASSVGLAGFEEQF
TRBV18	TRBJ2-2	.	ASSPGANTGELF
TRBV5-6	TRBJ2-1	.	ASSLGVLHYNEQF
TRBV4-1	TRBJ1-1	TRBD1	ASSQVGTGGPMNTEAF
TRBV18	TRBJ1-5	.	ASSRREQLSNQPQH
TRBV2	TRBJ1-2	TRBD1	ASRSGTGGAYGYT
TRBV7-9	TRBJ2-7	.	ASSSGRDWTYEQY
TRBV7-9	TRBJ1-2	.	ASSLAPGLVYGYT
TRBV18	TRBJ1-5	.	ASTPSGGNQPQH
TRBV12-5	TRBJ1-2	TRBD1	ASGLIRGRGYGYT
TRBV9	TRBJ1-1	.	ASSGEGTEAF
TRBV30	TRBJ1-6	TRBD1	AWSVKGQVFESPLH
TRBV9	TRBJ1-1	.	ASSPKAGRTEAF
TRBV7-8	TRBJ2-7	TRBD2	ASSRTSGNEQY
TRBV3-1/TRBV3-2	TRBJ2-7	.	ASSQDYPYEQY
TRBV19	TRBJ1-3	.	ASSTPAGGLRGNTIY
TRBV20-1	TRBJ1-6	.	SASVQGSNSPLH
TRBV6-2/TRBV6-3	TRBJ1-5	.	ASSLQDYSNQPQH
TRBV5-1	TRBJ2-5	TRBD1	ASSLNPSGQGRGETQY
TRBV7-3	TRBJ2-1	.	ASSLQLAGAGEQF
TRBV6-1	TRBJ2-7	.	VSSESHQYEQY
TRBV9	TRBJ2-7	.	ASSVASGSYEQY
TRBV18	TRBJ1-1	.	ASSMDRLNTEAF
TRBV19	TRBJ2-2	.	ASSIASGVNTGELF
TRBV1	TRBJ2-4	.	TSSHEIGGESAKNIQY
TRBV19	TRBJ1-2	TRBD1	ASSIDGQGGGYT
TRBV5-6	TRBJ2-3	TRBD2	ASSSPSGGTDTQY
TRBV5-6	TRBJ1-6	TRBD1	ASSLSQGVNSPLH
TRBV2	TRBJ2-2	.	ASSGHRTGELF
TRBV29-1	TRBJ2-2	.	SVAGLGEVGTGELF
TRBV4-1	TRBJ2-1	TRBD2	ASSQELAGETHGRSYNEQF
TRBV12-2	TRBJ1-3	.	ASRLGREEVNTIY
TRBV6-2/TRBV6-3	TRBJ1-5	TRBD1	ASSSGQGGQPQH
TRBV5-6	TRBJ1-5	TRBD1	ASSGGQGDGSQPQH
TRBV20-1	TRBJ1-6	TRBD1	SASPGQANNSPLH
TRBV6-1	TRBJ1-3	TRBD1	ASSDVRGPGNTIY
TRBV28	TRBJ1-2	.	ASSLTAWGYT
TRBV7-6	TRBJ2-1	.	ASSLQVNYNEQF
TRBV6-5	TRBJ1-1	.	ASSRRENTEAF
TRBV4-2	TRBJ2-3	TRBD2	ASSPGTSQDTQY
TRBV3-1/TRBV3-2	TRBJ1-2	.	ASSPYRTALYGYT
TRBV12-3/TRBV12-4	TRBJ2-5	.	ASSLSGIETQY
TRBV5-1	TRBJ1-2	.	ASNPGTNYGYT
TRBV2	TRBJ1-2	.	ASTLKQQGNGYT
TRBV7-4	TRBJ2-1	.	ASSLEGVLYLHEQF
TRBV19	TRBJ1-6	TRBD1	ASSKRWDRGNSPLH
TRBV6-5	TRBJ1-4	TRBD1	ASSTYRGEKLF
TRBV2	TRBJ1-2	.	ASSESLSRGAYGYT
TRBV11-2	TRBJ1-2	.	ASSSITGMGYGYT
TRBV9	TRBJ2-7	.	ASSVGGISYEQY
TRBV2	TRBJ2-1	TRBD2	ATPTSGSYEQF